This T cell receptor (beta chain) was identified during a study of low-dose radiotherapy and immunotherapy resistance in tumors. This sample's time point: before trial treatment. Germline V gives CDR1 WNHNN, CDR2 SYGVQD (reference sequence). V lost 2 bases, J lost 7 bases, and 7 bases stayed unmatched. The CDR3 totals 15 residues. In this sample, this clonotype turned up many times. Primers used for first-strand cDNA, a TRAV- and TRBV-specific set, covered both alpha and beta chains. TCRs were amplified for roughly 22 PCR cycles with a constant-region primer and V-primer adapter. TCRdb fed the reads into MiXCR, producing one record per CDR3 protein. The sample gives around 90,000 distinct CDR3 sequences, 15% to 20% of which show up once; less than 6% is in the top ten.

This specimen consisted of PBMCs, obtained before treatment. This TCR was sampled from a male donor with prostate cancer. The chain employs TRBV10-1 and TRBJ2-2; 7 bases fit TRBD2. The CDR3 reads CASSENAGANGELFF. The CDR3 DNA follows: TGCGCCAGCAGTGAGAACGCGGGAGCTAACGGGGAGCTGTTTTTT.